This TCR beta chain appears in the sequencing data of a study of neoadjuvant anti-PD-1 for oral cavity cancer (dated by TCRdb to the early 2020s). Some background on the complete study: Before undergoing curative-intent surgical resection, most patients got three to four biweekly nivolumab doses at 3 mg/kg. Responders were defined as patients with complete response, partial response or stable disease by RECIST 1.1; non-responders were defined as patients with progression. Patients who did not progress were given a fourth nivolumab dose at about day 43 and had definitive surgical resection on days 50-56. The parent correlative cohort included under 15 patients, with a 33% response rate. The full study reports these points: After neoadjuvant nivolumab, significantly higher T cell clonality (Gini index) was found within PBMCs in non-responders than in responders. TCR analyses included only a few patients per response group, and the authors called for larger cohorts for validation. A higher pretreatment blood Treg/Th17 ratio correlated with both higher pretreatment blood TCRbeta clonality and lower post-treatment tumor TCRbeta clonality.

In the paper's terms, the time point label means: before neoadjuvant nivolumab. The patients had newly diagnosed stage II-IVA oral cavity squamous cell carcinoma and had not received any prior systemic or radiation treatment. Everyone in the cohort had locally advanced, HPV-negative oral cavity squamous cell carcinoma. Peripheral blood mononuclear cells were analyzed directly, without maintenance or expansion in culture. Samples came from a longitudinal correlative study of a single-arm phase II trial of neoadjuvant nivolumab in oral cavity squamous cell carcinoma. Genomic DNA-based TCRbeta sequencing was performed on subject-matched pre- and post-treatment PBMCs and tumors from three responders and three non-responders. Peripheral blood mononuclear cells were drawn once before nivolumab treatment and a second time after treatment, when surgery took place. Genomic DNA was isolated from PBMCs using the Maxwell RSC DNA from Cells kit.

As to this clone: This receptor's antigen is unknown. It has no much larger one-base neighbor in the sample; base qualities were not kept.

V and J lose 6 bases and 0 bases, and a span of 6 bases separates them. Taken from the germline V gene, the CDR1 and CDR2 loops are MNHNS and SASEGT. Including the terminal cysteine and phenylalanine, the CDR3 comprises 12 residues. The only DNA kept is the CDR3, 36 bases in frame from the first base. For deep sequencing, PBMC libraries mostly used around 480 ng of input genomic DNA, with six replicates for each sample. Following the manufacturer's instructions, the team built TCRbeta libraries using the immunoSEQ hsTCRbeta kit. An Illumina NovaSeq 6000 S4 flow cell was used to sequence the final libraries, which had first been combined to 3 nM. The authors processed their data as follows. Raw data preprocessing and quality control were performed with the immunoSEQ Analyzer. The analysis was limited to productive rearrangements, and each clonotype was defined by a unique CDR3 amino acid sequence. Repertoire clonality was estimated as the Gini-Simpson index, which was computed with the R package tcR. Student's t test was used to compare Gini indices, while Pearson correlation assessed associations with tumor size change. TCRdb carries this immuneACCESS record with in-frame sequences only. Its versions omit some clonotypes, under half of them owing to an unresolved V gene in the studies checked, with the rest unexplained. That table furnishes V, J and clone size, whereas the DNA furnished D and trimming. This sample has about 15,000 clones in its table, and about 65% of those were observed once. The ten top clones hold roughly 2.3% of the sample.

This receptor was taken from a person between 40 and 80 years old with oral cavity squamous cell carcinoma. Here the sequenced sample was PBMCs, taken before nivolumab (anti-PD-1) treatment. Recombination linked TRBV6-1 to TRBJ2-7, with the D gene call left open. CDR3 region: CASRIYSYEQYF. In nucleotide form, the sequence is TGTGCCAGCAGAATTTACTCCTACGAGCAGTACTTC.